These 11 T cell receptor beta chains were all obtained from the same sample, sequenced in a study of T cells in Graves' hyperthyroidism and ophthalmopathy. Amplification of TCR beta CDR3 regions was performed using RNA transcripts as template. During a first-round RT-PCR of the TCR CDR3, the HTBI primer set was used. MiXCR was run by TCRdb on the multiplex PCR reads, yielding one entry per CDR3 protein. The profile shows some 380,000 distinct CDR3 sequences, roughly 14% of them singletons. The sample comprised blood. These receptors were collected from a man aged 30 to 39 with Graves' hyperthyroidism that later progressed to Graves' ophthalmopathy.

The chain carries TRBV5-1 and TRBJ1-2; TRBD1 might be the D (5 bases). V was trimmed by 3 bases and J by 8 bases, leaving 8 bases between them. CDR3 length: 11 amino acids. Germline V CDR1 and CDR2: SGHRS, YFSETQ. The CDR3, as DNA: TGCGCCAGCAGCTCCAGGGAAGGCTACACCTTC. Residues: CASSSREGYTF.

This clonotype was counted at least ten times. The V gene is TRBV11-2, the J gene TRBJ2-5, with TRBD1 matching over 8 bases. The V gene's germline CDR1 is SGHAT and CDR2 FQNNGV. There are 13 residues in the CDR3. V trimming: 3 bases; J trimming: 4 bases; junction bases outside the gene matches: 1. The CDR3 DNA follows: TGTGCCAGCAGCTTCGGACAGGGAGAGACCCAGTACTTC. This sequence encodes CASSFGQGETQYF.

This clonotype showed up many times. A clone one base away is much larger, so this may be a read error. The genes are TRBV2 and TRBJ2-5, with D perhaps matching TRBD1 (6 bases). CDR3 length: 15 amino acids. Germline CDR1 and CDR2: SNHLY and FYNNEI. The CDR3 DNA is TGTACCACCGCCCGGGGACACTTGTCCCAAGAGACCCAGTACTTC. Its protein is CTTARGHLSQETQYF.

Ten or more counts support this clonotype. The genes are TRBV5-1 and TRBJ1-1; 8 nucleotides agree with TRBD1. The junction had 12 bases not matched to a gene; V was cut back by 0 bases and J by 2 bases. The CDR3 covers 18 residues. Germline V CDR1 and CDR2: SGHRS, YFSETQ. CDR3 region: CASSLDPAGGASNTEAFF. CDR3 sequence (DNA): TGCGCCAGCAGCTTGGATCCCGCAGGGGGCGCGTCCAACACTGAAGCTTTCTTT.

This clonotype was detected ten times or more. V gene TRBV6-1 combines with J gene TRBJ1-1, with 7 positions matching TRBD1. V was clipped by 4 bases and J by 0 bases; unmatched bases: 2. Germline V gives CDR1 MNHNS, CDR2 SASEGT. The CDR3 covers 14 residues. CDR3 DNA sequence: TGTGCCAGCAGTGTACAGGGGATGAACACTGAAGCTTTCTTT. It translates to CASSVQGMNTEAFF.

This clonotype was detected ten times or more. The CDR3 loop is CASSPRGGQVNTEAFF. DNA for the CDR3: TGTGCCAGCAGCCCTAGGGGGGGGCAGGTGAACACTGAAGCTTTCTTT. V gene TRBV27 combines with J gene TRBJ1-1, with D perhaps matching TRBD1 (6 bases). V was trimmed by 6 bases and J by 0 bases, leaving 17 bases between them. CDR1 is MNHEY and CDR2 is SMNVEV in the germline V gene (reference sequence). This CDR3 comprises 16 residues.

This clonotype was picked up many times. V usage is TRBV12-3 or TRBV12-4 and J usage is TRBJ1-6; D uncertain. The CDR3 has 12 residues. V was pared by 7 bases and J by 4 bases, with 5 bases between. The CDR3 DNA follows: TGTGCCAGCATGGAGTATAATTCACCCCTCCACTTT. Translation: CASMEYNSPLHF.

This clonotype was seen repeatedly, ten times or more. The chain joins TRBV6-2 or TRBV6-3 to TRBJ1-2, with D uncertain. Germline lookup yields CDR1 MNHEY and CDR2 SVGEGT. This CDR3 comprises 15 residues. Deletions cut 4 bases from V and 2 bases from J, with 14 bases between. The CDR3 nucleotides are TGTGCCAGCAGTTCATTCCGACGGATCAACTATGGCTACACCTTC. It is translated as CASSSFRRINYGYTF.

At least ten counts were recorded for this clonotype. CDR3 sequence: CASRAVEPNTEAFF. As DNA, the CDR3 is TGTGCCAGCAGGGCTGTGGAACCGAACACTGAAGCTTTCTTT. J is TRBJ1-1 and V is TRBV2; D is uncertain. The CDR3 covers 14 residues. With 6 bases removed from V and 1 base from J, the gap between germline ends came to 12 bases. Germline CDR1 is SNHLY and CDR2 is FYNNEI.

This clonotype was observed at least ten times. The CDR3: CSAGGQGRNEQYF. The CDR3 bases are TGCAGTGCTGGTGGACAGGGAAGGAACGAGCAGTACTTC. The rearrangement links TRBV20-1 to TRBJ2-7; 8 bases fit TRBD1. V was clipped by 5 bases and J by 5 bases; unmatched bases: 8. Germline CDR1 and CDR2: DFQATT and SNEGSKA (reference sequence). The CDR3 extends over 13 amino acids.

Comments on this clonotype: At one end the junction does not follow the germline gene, possibly because of a read error. This chain joins TRBV4-1 and TRBJ1-4, with D possibly matching TRBD1 (5 bases). This CDR3 has 14 residues. CDR1 is MGHRA and CDR2 is YSYEKL in the germline V gene. The CDR3 region has the DNA TGCGCCAGCAGCGACCGGGACTCTAACGAAAAACTGTTTTTT. Protein product: CASSDRDSNEKLFF.